Below, 29 T cell receptor beta chains from the same sample are listed, as sequenced in a study of cytomegalovirus exposure and HLA in healthy donors. Both 60 Vbeta primers and 13 Jbeta primers went into the PCR. The assay was immunoSEQ multiplex PCR, and TCRdb's table has in-frame clones only and misses some. The sample records tens of thousands of clones, around 85% being singletons. The material sequenced was PBMCs. Receptors originate from a woman between 45 and 65 years old in good health and CMV-seronegative.

This clone was counted only a few times. The CDR3 loop is CASSENPRGAEAFF. The CDR3 DNA sequence: TGTGCCAGCAGTGAAAACCCCAGGGGGGCTGAAGCTTTCTTT. The genes are TRBV6-1 and TRBJ1-1, with 7 bases lining up with TRBD1. Trimming took 2 bases from V and 6 from J; bases not matched to a gene: 6. Germline loops: CDR1 MNHNS, CDR2 SASEGT. The CDR3 is 14 amino acids.

This clone showed up just a few times. The chain carries TRBV4-2 and TRBJ1-2, with D perhaps matching TRBD1 (5 bases). The germline gives CDR1 LGHNA, CDR2 YNFKEQ. The CDR3 totals 15 residues. Trimming removed 0 bases at V and 7 bases at J, with 15 bases between. CDR3 protein: CASSQDPAGQGGYTF. The CDR3 DNA sequence: TGTGCCAGCAGCCAAGATCCCGCAGGGCAGGGTGGCTACACCTTC.

The CDR3 coding sequence is TGTGCCAGCAGCCCGGTAGCGGGAGGGCCAAAGAATACGCAGTATTTT. This translates into CASSPVAGGPKNTQYF. The chain has TRBV7-9 and TRBJ2-3, with 11 bases matching TRBD2. This CDR3 has 16 amino acids. Germline lookup yields CDR1 SEHNR and CDR2 FQNEAQ (reference sequence). The V segment lost 5 bases and the J segment 7 bases; nucleotides outside the gene matches: 11. Full variable domain (outside the CDR3, taken from reference TRBV7-9 and TRBJ2-3): DTGVSQNPRHKITKRGQNVTFRCDPISEHNRLYWYRQTLGQGPEFLTYFQNEAQLEKSRLLSDRFSAERPKGSFSTLEIQRTEQGDSAMYLCASSPVAGGPKNTQYFGPGTRLTVL.

V gene TRBV5-1 combines with J gene TRBJ2-1, with D hard to call. V was clipped by 4 bases and J by 4 bases, with 9 bases between them. The germline V gene has CDR1 SGHRS and CDR2 YFSETQ. The length of the CDR3 is 13 residues. The CDR3 DNA is TGCGCCAGCAGCCCGCGATCGTACAATGAGCAGTTCTTC. Translating gives CASSPRSYNEQFF.

The chain combines TRBV2 with TRBJ2-7; 12 positions agree with TRBD2. Germline V gene lookup returns CDR1 SNHLY and CDR2 FYNNEI. The ends lost 6 bases at V and 3 bases at J; junction bases unmatched: 6. The CDR3 sequence is 15 residues long. For the CDR3, the DNA is TGTGCCAGCAGGCTCACTAGCGGGGGGCTCTACGAGCAGTACGTC. Its translation: CASRLTSGGLYEQYV.

This chain connects TRBV6-6 to TRBJ1-4; D gene ambiguous. The CDR3 totals 14 residues. The germline V and J ends were trimmed by 6 bases and 4 bases, with 12 bases remaining between them. Germline-derived CDR1 and CDR2 are MNHNY and SVGAGI (reference sequence). CDR3 nucleotides: TGTGCCAGCAGACCCCGACTGGGTAATGAAAAACTGTTTTTT. As protein: CASRPRLGNEKLFF.

The CDR3 bases are TGTGCCAGCAGCGCCGCCGGACTAGCGGGGTCCAATGAGCAGTTCTTC. It encodes CASSAAGLAGSNEQFF. V is TRBV9 and J is TRBJ2-1, with TRBD2 matching over 12 bases. The CDR3 runs to 16 residues. Per the germline V gene, CDR1 is SGDLS and CDR2 is YYNGEE. J was trimmed by 6 bases and V by 3 bases; bases with no gene match: 7.

V usage is TRBV7-3 and J usage is TRBJ1-1, with unresolved D. This CDR3 comprises 13 residues. The V gene lost 0 bases and the J gene lost 3 bases, with 5 bases spanning the gap. CDR1 SGHTA and CDR2 FQGTGA come from the germline V gene. The CDR3 coding sequence is TGTGCCAGCAGCTTAACGGAGGACACTGAAGCTTTCTTT. Its translation: CASSLTEDTEAFF.

The chain has TRBV5-6 and TRBJ2-1; tentative D call: TRBD1 (6 bases). Trimming took off 2 bases at V and 8 bases at J, with 14 bases between the two ends. Germline loops: CDR1 SGHDT, CDR2 YYEEEE. This CDR3 has 14 residues. The CDR3, as DNA: TGTGCCAGCAGCTTCAGAGCAGGGGTGGATGAGCAGTTCTTC. Its translation: CASSFRAGVDEQFF.

This clone was observed once. The chain has TRBV27 and TRBJ2-7; no firm D call. Germline loops: CDR1 MNHEY, CDR2 SMNVEV (reference sequence). The CDR3 has 12 amino acids. V lost 4 bases and J lost 2, with 6 bases in between. CDR3 region: CASSSSPYEQYF. The CDR3 region has the DNA TGTGCCAGCAGTTCCTCTCCCTACGAGCAGTACTTC.

J is TRBJ2-1 and V is TRBV5-4; 15 bases match TRBD2. This CDR3 has 14 amino acids. The V gene end was trimmed by 0 bases and the J gene end by 14 bases; junction bases not matched to a gene: 3. The germline V gene encodes CDR1 SGHNT and CDR2 YYREEE (reference sequence). CDR3 sequence (DNA): TGTGCCAGCAGCTTGGTAGGACTAGCGGGAGGGAAGTTCTTC. Protein product: CASSLVGLAGGKFF.

The rearrangement joins TRBV5-1 to TRBJ1-4; perhaps TRBD1 as D (5 bases). V gave up 4 bases and J gave up 5 bases, with 15 bases separating them. Germline assignment: CDR1 SGHRS and CDR2 YFSETQ. The CDR3 runs 15 residues. CDR3 loop: CASSLSGTVNEKLFF. CDR3 nucleotide sequence: TGCGCCAGCAGCCTATCCGGGACTGTGAATGAAAAACTGTTTTTT.

J is TRBJ1-2 and V is TRBV5-1, with D uncertain. The CDR3 has 14 residues. Germline lookup yields CDR1 SGHRS and CDR2 YFSETQ. Trimming pared 2 bases from V and 3 bases from J, leaving 11 bases between. The CDR3 loop is CASSLIPVDYGYTF. The CDR3 DNA reads as TGCGCCAGCAGCTTAATTCCGGTGGACTATGGCTACACCTTC.

The chain is built from TRBV28 and TRBJ1-4; 10 bases fit TRBD1. Germline trimming cut 5 bases from V and 5 bases from J; bases unmatched to any gene: 5. The germline V gene has CDR1 MDHEN and CDR2 SYDVKM. CDR3 length: 15 residues. The CDR3 nucleotides read TGTGCCAGCAGTGTCCCGGGACAGGGGAATGAAAAACTGTTTTTT. Its protein is CASSVPGQGNEKLFF.

The chain has TRBV28 and TRBJ2-2; a possible D gene is TRBD1 (5 bases). The CDR3 has 15 amino acids. Germline CDR1 is MDHEN and CDR2 is SYDVKM. Trimming cost V 1 base and J 4 bases, with 10 bases left between them. Here the CDR3 DNA reads TGTGCCAGCAGTTTATCTAGGGGCATCACCGGGGAGCTGTTTTTT. It yields the protein CASSLSRGITGELFF.

This rearrangement joins TRBV5-1 to TRBJ1-2; 8 nucleotides align to TRBD1. This CDR3 region has 14 residues. Germline CDR1 SGHRS, CDR2 YFSETQ. Trimming took 0 bases from V and 8 from J; bases not matched to a gene: 6. CDR3: CASSLARGLGGYTF. The DNA for the CDR3 is TGCGCCAGCAGCTTGGCCAGGGGGCTGGGGGGCTACACCTTC.

This chain uses TRBV7-9 with TRBJ1-5, with TRBD1 matching 8 bases. V lost 5 bases to trimming and J lost 4 bases; unmatched junction nucleotides: 4. Germline lookup yields CDR1 SEHNR and CDR2 FQNEAQ (reference sequence). The CDR3 totals 14 residues. The CDR3 region has the DNA TGTGCCAGCAGCCAGACAGGGGATAATCAGCCCCAGCATTTT. This translates into CASSQTGDNQPQHF.

V and J are TRBV7-3 and TRBJ2-7; tentatively, D is TRBD2 (5 bases). Germline CDR1 reads SGHTA; CDR2 reads FQGTGA. The CDR3 loop spans 13 amino acids. V dropped 1 base and J dropped 3 bases, with 7 bases sitting between them. CDR3 bases: TGTGCCAGCAGCTTAAGCCGGGACTACGAGCAGTACTTC. Translating it yields CASSLSRDYEQYF.

In nucleotides, the CDR3 is TGTGCCAGCAGCGCCGGGACCAGGGGGCTTTTGGAAGAGACCCAGTACTTC. It encodes CASSAGTRGLLEETQYF. This chain uses TRBV9 with TRBJ2-5; 8 nucleotides align to TRBD1. This CDR3 is 17 amino acids long. V lost 3 bases to trimming and J lost 3 bases; unmatched junction nucleotides: 13. CDR1 is SGDLS, CDR2 YYNGEE, per germline.

In its sample, this clone was seen a few times. V is TRBV9 and J is TRBJ1-6, with 7 bases matching TRBD1. V shed 4 bases, J shed 5 bases, and the junction held 9 bases outside the gene matches. Germline V lookup: CDR1 SGDLS, CDR2 YYNGEE. There are 16 residues in the CDR3. The CDR3 coding sequence is TGTGCCAGCAGCCCCCGGACAGGAGGGAATAATTCACCCCTCCACTTT. Encoded protein: CASSPRTGGNNSPLHF.

This clone was seen only once. A junction end diverges from the germline sequence, so it may reflect a read error. V usage is TRBV5-1 and J usage is TRBJ1-1, with 8 bases aligning to TRBD1. The CDR3 spans 17 residues. Germline CDR1 reads SGHRS; CDR2 reads YFSETQ. CDR3 DNA sequence: TGCGCCAGCAGCCATCGACAGGGGTGGGGGTCGGGAACTGTAGCTTTCTTT. Its protein product is CASSHRQGWGSGTVAFF.

The chain is built from TRBV28 and TRBJ2-5; D may be TRBD1 (5 bases). With the DNA end fitting TRBJ2-7 better, the J assignment may be wrong. Germline assignment: CDR1 MDHEN and CDR2 SYDVKM. The CDR3 is made up of 14 amino acids. The CDR3 loop is CASRPGIPTYEQYF. The CDR3 DNA is TGTGCCAGCAGACCAGGGATCCCAACCTACGAGCAGTACTTC.

This clone was seen a single time. This chain joins TRBV15 and TRBJ2-7; 11 nucleotides align to TRBD2. There are 14 residues in the CDR3. Unmatched junction bases numbered 2, after V lost 5 bases and J lost 2 bases. The V gene's germline CDR1 is LNHNV and CDR2 YYDKDF (reference sequence). The CDR3 nucleotides are TGTGCCACCAGCCCTAGCGGGGGGCCCTACGAGCAGTACGTC. This translates into CATSPSGGPYEQYV.

The chain recombines TRBV5-4 with TRBJ2-1; 16 bases map to TRBD2. The CDR3 is 18 residues long. Germline lookup yields CDR1 SGHNT and CDR2 YYREEE (reference sequence). V lost 4 bases to trimming and J lost 7 bases; unmatched junction nucleotides: 11. CDR3 region: CASSRPGLAGGPLNEQFF. CDR3 coding DNA: TGTGCCAGCAGCCGTCCGGGACTAGCGGGGGGGCCACTAAATGAGCAGTTCTTC. The full variable domain, its missing parts supplied by reference TRBV5-4 and TRBJ2-1, is ETGVTQSPTHLIKTRGQQVTLRCSSQSGHNTVSWYQQALGQGPQFIFQYYREEENGRGNFPPRFSGLQFPNYSSELNVNALELDDSALYLCASSRPGLAGGPLNEQFFGPGTRLTVL.

This clone appeared a single time. The J gene is TRBJ1-1, the V gene TRBV6-1; the D is unclear. Germline V lookup: CDR1 MNHNS, CDR2 SASEGT. The CDR3 consists of 13 residues. Trimming pared 8 bases from V and 1 base from J, leaving 11 bases between. The CDR3 reads CASLYLKNTEAFF. The CDR3 nucleotides are TGTGCCAGCCTATACCTTAAGAACACTGAAGCTTTCTTT.

The chain is built from TRBV19 and TRBJ1-5; D unclear. This CDR3 has 14 amino acids. The V gene lost 3 bases and the J gene lost 6 bases, with 12 bases spanning the gap. Looked up from germline, CDR1 is LNHDA and CDR2 is SQIVND (reference sequence). The CDR3 nucleotides are TGTGCCAGTAGTATGAATCAGGTGGGTCAGCCCCAGCATTTT. Translating it yields CASSMNQVGQPQHF.

This sequence joins TRBV18 and TRBJ2-7, with D tentatively TRBD1 (5 bases). V was trimmed by 4 bases and J by 0 bases, leaving 13 bases between them. CDR3 length: 15 amino acids. Germline V gives CDR1 KGHSH, CDR2 LQKENI. Written as DNA, the CDR3 is TGTGCCAGCTCACGACAGCAGGGTAGCTCCTACGAGCAGTACTTC. Translation: CASSRQQGSSYEQYF.

V and J are TRBV4-3 and TRBJ2-1; 12 positions match TRBD2. The CDR3 is made up of 16 amino acids. Per the germline V gene, CDR1 is LGHNA and CDR2 is YSLEER. J lost 6 bases, V lost 1 base, and 4 bases had no gene match. The CDR3 protein is CASSQAPSGGANEQFF. Here the CDR3 DNA reads TGCGCCAGCAGCCAAGCCCCTAGCGGGGGGGCCAATGAGCAGTTCTTC.

This clone was observed a few times. Other DNA sequences in the sample encode the same CDR3. The rearrangement links TRBV5-4 to TRBJ2-2; D is unclear. The CDR3 extends over 12 amino acids. Trimming took 4 bases from V and 1 from J, leaving 2 bases between them. The germline gives CDR1 SGHNT, CDR2 YYREEE (reference sequence). In DNA form, the CDR3 reads TGTGCCAGCAGCCTGAACACCGGGGAGCTGTTTTTT. Translated, it gives CASSLNTGELFF.